The clone carrying this T cell receptor (beta chain) was recorded many times. The target antigen is unknown. This entry is derived from a study of cytomegalovirus exposure and HLA in healthy donors. Study-wide points: Cytomegalovirus status, reportedly, was diagnosed with high specificity and sensitivity by the classifier. The authors listed 150 to 200 TCR beta chains as cytomegalovirus-associated.

This CDR3 is 13 amino acids long. The germline CDR1 and CDR2 sequences are SGHTA and FQGTGA. Between the trimmed V and J ends, which lost 5 bases and 3 bases, there was a span of 10 bases. The repertoire was sequenced with immunoSEQ multiplex PCR; TCRdb's copy has only in-frame clones and lacks some. Seen here are about 160,000 clones, roughly nine tenths observed once, and the top ten hold roughly 5.8%. This sequence originates from a woman in her 30s in good health and CMV-seronegative. This chain joins TRBV7-3 and TRBJ1-1, with D hard to call. The specimen was PBMCs. The DNA for the CDR3 is TGTGCCAGCAGCCAACAGAGCCACACTGAAGCTTTCTTT. It codes for CASSQQSHTEAFF.